The rows below give T cell receptor beta chains drawn from one sample of a study of OX40 agonist ivuxolimab in advanced cancers. Using immunoSEQ multiplex PCR, the repertoire was profiled, and TCRdb retains in-frame clones only, with some absent. The sample lists tens of thousands of clones; 70% to 90% were seen once. The material was CD4+ or CD8+ T cells sorted from blood, obtained in a trial of the OX40 agonist ivuxolimab. The receptors shown here come from an adult with an advanced solid tumor such as melanoma, head and neck, liver or kidney cancer. Both conserved end residues are part of each CDR3. The order of the fields is CDR3 protein, CDR3 DNA, clone size, J gene, D gene, V gene. D genes are given only for firm matches. A row's size may be missing; if present it is once, few, many or a size class.

CASSIQGVWVSNQPQHF	TGTGCCAGCAGTATTCAGGGAGTCTGGGTGAGCAATCAGCCCCAGCATTTT	-	TRBJ1-5	-	TRBV28
CASSQAGGLAGVEDTQYF	TGCGCCAGCAGCCAAGCCGGAGGACTAGCGGGAGTCGAAGATACGCAGTATTTT	-	TRBJ2-3	TRBD2	TRBV4-1
CASSPSLASAGNTIYF	TGCGCCAGCAGCCCTTCATTGGCCAGTGCGGGAAACACCATATATTTT	-	TRBJ1-3	-	TRBV4-1
CASSLSVGGELFF	TGTGCCAGCAGCTTATCGGTCGGCGGGGAGCTGTTTTTT	-	TRBJ2-2	-	TRBV11-3
CSVSTSGGSGELFF	TGCAGCGTTTCAACTAGCGGGGGATCCGGGGAGCTGTTTTTT	-	TRBJ2-2	TRBD2	TRBV29-1
CASSLGIFLNSGNTIYF	TGTGCCAGCAGCTTAGGGATTTTCCTGAACTCTGGAAACACCATATATTTT	-	TRBJ1-3	-	TRBV7-9
CASSPTSHRTGHGNTIYF	TGTGCCAGCTCACCAACTTCCCACAGGACAGGGCACGGAAACACCATATATTTT	-	TRBJ1-3	TRBD1	TRBV18
CASSPTGGDGYTF	TGTGCCAGCAGCCCGACAGGGGGCGATGGCTACACCTTC	-	TRBJ1-2	TRBD1	TRBV9
CASRPIGGRNQPQHF	TGTGCCAGTAGACCAATTGGAGGCCGCAATCAGCCCCAGCATTTT	-	TRBJ1-5	-	TRBV19
CASSEWVRTTGGTYEQYF	TGTGCCAGCAGTGAATGGGTACGCACCACGGGGGGTACCTACGAGCAGTACTTC	-	TRBJ2-7	TRBD2	TRBV6-1
CASSLTSGKYEQYF	TGTGCCAGCAGCTTGACTAGCGGGAAGTACGAGCAGTACTTC	-	TRBJ2-7	TRBD2	TRBV5-4
CASSTLSGTHPYEQYF	TGTGCCAGTAGTACTTTGTCGGGGACACACCCCTACGAGCAGTACTTC	-	TRBJ2-7	-	TRBV19
CASRDRGDTQYF	TGTGCCAGCAGAGATAGGGGAGATACGCAGTATTTT	-	TRBJ2-3	-	TRBV2
CASSRFEGPQYF	TGTGCCAGCAGCCGCTTTGAGGGGCCGCAGTATTTT	-	TRBJ2-3	-	TRBV6-5
CASNIQGGTGELFF	TGTGCCAGCAATATACAGGGTGGCACCGGGGAGCTGTTTTTT	-	TRBJ2-2	-	TRBV27
CASSTGAGTNSPLHF	TGTGCCAGCAGCACCGGGGCAGGGACTAATTCACCCCTCCACTTT	-	TRBJ1-6	-	TRBV28
CASSPHAAPRGGYTF	TGTGCCAGCAGTCCGCACGCGGCCCCAAGGGGGGGCTACACCTTC	-	TRBJ1-2	-	TRBV28
CASSLNRRQGEETQYF	TGTGCCAGCAGCTTGAATAGGAGACAGGGCGAGGAGACCCAGTACTTC	once	TRBJ2-5	TRBD1	TRBV7-9
CASSRQTNTEAFF	TGCGCCAGCAGCCGGCAGACGAACACTGAAGCTTTCTTT	once	TRBJ1-1	-	TRBV5-1
CASSLMAGGVYGYTF	TGTGCCAGCAGTTTAATGGCAGGGGGGGTTTATGGCTACACCTTC	-	TRBJ1-2	TRBD1	TRBV27
CASSLSSGAQPQHF	TGTGCCAGCAGCTTAAGTTCGGGCGCTCAGCCCCAGCATTTT	-	TRBJ1-5	-	TRBV7-6
CASSLSEQGATYEQYF	TGTGCCAGCAGCCTGTCTGAACAGGGGGCTACCTACGAGCAGTACTTC	-	TRBJ2-7	TRBD1	TRBV28
CASSVDSSSYEQYF	TGTGCCAGCAGTGTGGACAGCAGCTCCTACGAGCAGTACTTC	once	TRBJ2-7	-	TRBV28
CASSLLAGAGYEQYF	TGCGCCAGCAGCTTATTAGCGGGAGCGGGGTACGAGCAGTACTTC	-	TRBJ2-7	TRBD2	TRBV5-1
CASSLQQGAYEQYF	TGTGCCAGCAGCTTGCAACAGGGGGCCTACGAGCAGTACTTC	few	TRBJ2-7	TRBD1	TRBV5-5
CASSEAIQGGNQPQHF	TGTGCCAGCAGTGAAGCGATACAGGGTGGCAATCAGCCCCAGCATTTT	-	TRBJ1-5	-	TRBV6-1
CASSGSGPETQYF	TGTGCCAGCAGCGGCAGTGGCCCAGAGACCCAGTACTTC	-	TRBJ2-5	-	TRBV7-7
CATSRDRETDTQYF	TGTGCCACCAGCCGGGACAGGGAGACAGATACGCAGTATTTT	-	TRBJ2-3	TRBD1	TRBV15
CASSLGQGVNEKLFF	TGTGCCAGCAGCTTAGGACAGGGCGTGAATGAAAAACTGTTTTTT	once	TRBJ1-4	TRBD1	TRBV7-9
CASSSPPSGVLYNSPLHF	TGTGCCAGCAGTTCACCTCCATCGGGGGTCCTCTATAATTCACCCCTCCACTTT	-	TRBJ1-6	-	TRBV28
CASRREQAMNTEAFF	TGTGCCAGCAGGCGCGAACAGGCAATGAACACTGAAGCTTTCTTT	-	TRBJ1-1	-	TRBV14
CASSDDSLTGEAFF	TGCGCCAGCAGCGACGATTCCTTGACAGGGGAAGCTTTCTTT	-	TRBJ1-1	TRBD1	TRBV10-1